This T cell receptor beta chain was obtained from a study of blood T cell repertoires in COVID-19 (dated by TCRdb to 2018 to 2020). In terms of the full investigation: The collaborator samples originated in the United States, Italy and Spain and spanned the acute and convalescent phases of COVID-19. The samples were drawn from the first 160 participants of the ongoing ImmuneRACE study and from some 1,300 subjects provided by 6 global collaborators. A de-identified subject ID, COVID-19 status, age in years and sex were almost always included in the sample metadata. Where HLA class I and class II types were available, the types were taken from metadata supplied by the sample provider, not from assay-based typing. The repertoires were made available in a free public database intended to serve as a resource for research on the immune response to SARS-CoV-2. Deeply sampled blood TCRbeta repertoires from subjects exposed to, actively infected with, or recovered from COVID-19 were included in the dataset. The prospective study material was composed of cDNA or gDNA derived from T cells, B-cell-depleted T cells, or PBMCs. What the research found in general, with its limitations: The quantity of clinical and demographic metadata differed by source and by participant and was supplied without curation.

The immunoSEQ Assay, a bias-controlled multiplex PCR, was used to amplify TCRbeta CDR3 regions from genomic DNA. In the source study's methods: The number of nucleated cells in each sample was estimated by amplification of reference gene primers within the assay. Sequence reads were collapsed and filtered to measure the absolute abundance of every unique TCRbeta CDR3 rearrangement. For each sample, productive Simpson clonality was calculated by taking the square root of Simpson's diversity index across productive rearrangements. The immuneACCESS repertoire file appears here via TCRdb, limited to in-frame rearrangements. These files lack a portion of the clones; in checked studies, under half of the deficit traces to unresolved V genes, and the cause of the others is not known. V and J calls and clone size are as listed in that table; D and trimming were resolved from the DNA. The sample table contains around 200,000 clones; only one count was recorded for about 89% of them. Jointly, the top ten make up 2% to 3% of the sample.

With respect to this clone: Its recognized antigen is unknown. No base quality values were provided; no much bigger clone lies one nucleotide off.

Each collaborating institution followed its own protocols to collect whole blood in K2EDTA tubes. For TCRbeta analysis, collaborators shipped samples in one of three forms: frozen whole blood, isolated PBMCs, or DNA extracted from either of those sample types. The sample comprised peripheral blood. The receptor comes from a man between 35 and 55 years old with active or convalescent COVID-19.

The nucleotide sequence reads as follows: TGTGCCAGCAGCCAAACCATTCCGACTAGCCAGATCTTCCCTAGCTCCTACAATGAGCAGTTCTTC. Its translation reads: CASSQTIPTSQIFPSSYNEQFF. Recombination connected TRBV4-2 to TRBJ2-1, with 7 bases in between that match TRBD2. The CDR3 numbers 22 residues from cysteine through phenylalanine. The DNA shown is the 66-base CDR3, in frame from base 1. CDR1 and CDR2 are read off the germline V gene as LGHNA and YNFKEQ. The germline V and J ends show losses of 2 bases and 0 bases respectively, and no gene match explains 22 bases of the junction.